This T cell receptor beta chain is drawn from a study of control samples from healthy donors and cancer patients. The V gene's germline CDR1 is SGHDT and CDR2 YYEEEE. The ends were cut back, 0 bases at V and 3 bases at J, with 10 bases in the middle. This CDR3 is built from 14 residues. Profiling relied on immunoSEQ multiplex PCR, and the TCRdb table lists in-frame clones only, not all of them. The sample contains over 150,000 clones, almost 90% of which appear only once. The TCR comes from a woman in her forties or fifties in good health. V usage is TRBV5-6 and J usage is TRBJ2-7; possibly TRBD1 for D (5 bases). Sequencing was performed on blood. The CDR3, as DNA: TGTGCCAGCAGCTTGGGGACAACTGTCTACGAGCAGTACTTC. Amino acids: CASSLGTTVYEQYF.